This record concerns one T cell receptor (beta chain) sequence. Clones were sequenced by immunoSEQ multiplex PCR, and TCRdb holds only the in-frame ones, with some missing. The table lists about 140,000 clones, about 92% of them singletons. The data belong to a study of T cell responses to AZD1222 COVID-19 vaccine. V was cut by 6 bases and J by 4 bases, with 11 bases left in between. The length of the CDR3 is 13 residues. Germline assignment: CDR1 SEHNR and CDR2 FQNEAQ (reference sequence). This receptor was identified in an adult in good health. The chain is built from TRBV7-9 and TRBJ2-3, with unresolved D. Sequencing used peripheral blood, obtained on day 0 of AZD1222 vaccination. CDR3 amino acids: CASRVRESDTQYF. In DNA, the CDR3 is TGTGCCAGCAGGGTAAGGGAATCAGATACGCAGTATTTT.